The next 10 T cell receptor beta chains were all read from a single sample in a study of blood T cell repertoires in COVID-19. Assay used: immunoSEQ multiplex PCR; TCRdb lists only in-frame clones, some missing. The data hold over 55,000 clones, with approximately 84% observed a single time. The material sequenced was peripheral blood. The receptors come from a man between 50 and 59 years old with active COVID-19.

The genes are TRBV7-8 and TRBJ1-5; 7 bases line up with TRBD1. Germline V gene data show CDR1 as SGHVS and CDR2 as FQNEAQ. The length of the CDR3 is 19 residues. V shed 5 bases and J 2 bases; nucleotides not matched to a gene: 18. CDR3 nucleotide sequence: TGTGCCAGCAGCCCAGATTTAGGAGGGGGCAATTTTGGCAATCAGCCCCAGCATTTT. Its translation is CASSPDLGGGNFGNQPQHF.

The chain joins TRBV5-6 to TRBJ1-6; TRBD1 agrees at 7 bases. The CDR3 extends over 14 amino acids. Losses at the gene ends were 4 bases for V and 4 bases for J; bases not matched to a gene: 2. CDR1 and CDR2 (germline): SGHDT, YYEEEE. This CDR3 is CASSPGQYNSPLHF. The CDR3 coding sequence is TGTGCCAGCAGCCCGGGACAGTATAATTCACCCCTCCACTTT.

J is TRBJ1-6 and V is TRBV7-8; 11 nucleotides match TRBD1. J lost 1 base, V lost 5 bases, and 7 bases had no gene match. The CDR3 spans 18 residues. The V gene's germline CDR1 is SGHVS and CDR2 FQNEAQ. CDR3 residues: CASSQRDRGASYNSPLHF. The CDR3 DNA is TGTGCCAGCAGCCAGAGGGACAGGGGGGCATCCTATAATTCACCCCTCCACTTT.

The gene calls are TRBV9 and TRBJ2-5, with 12 bases aligning to TRBD2. The CDR3 is made up of 17 amino acids. CDR1 SGDLS and CDR2 YYNGEE come from the germline V gene. The J segment lost 4 bases and the V segment lost 0 bases, leaving 7 bases of the junction unmatched. CDR3 sequence: CASSVGASGGVLETQYF. CDR3 bases: TGTGCCAGCAGCGTAGGGGCTAGCGGGGGGGTTTTAGAGACCCAGTACTTC.

The chain joins TRBV9 to TRBJ2-2; the D gene is possibly TRBD1 (5 bases). CDR1 and CDR2 from the germline V gene are SGDLS and YYNGEE. V lost 0 bases, J lost 4 bases, and 10 bases lay in between. The CDR3 runs to 15 residues. CDR3 sequence reads: CASSVATGPTGELFF. The CDR3 nucleotides read TGTGCCAGCAGCGTAGCTACAGGCCCCACCGGGGAGCTGTTTTTT.

The chain is built from TRBV7-9 and TRBJ2-3; 8 positions match TRBD2. This CDR3 comprises 16 residues. With 4 bases clipped from V and 0 bases from J, the junction kept 6 bases outside the gene matches. Germline V lookup: CDR1 SEHNR, CDR2 FQNEAQ (reference sequence). CDR3 loop: CASSSVSGTSTDTQYF. Here the CDR3 DNA reads TGTGCCAGCAGCTCAGTTAGCGGGACTAGCACAGATACGCAGTATTTT.

The J gene is TRBJ2-3, the V gene TRBV9; TRBD2 matches 8 bases. CDR3 length: 14 residues. The junction had 2 bases not matched to a gene; V was cut back by 1 base and J by 4 bases. CDR1 SGDLS and CDR2 YYNGEE come from the germline V gene. CDR3 loop: CASSVSGRADTQYF. CDR3 DNA sequence: TGTGCCAGCAGCGTATCCGGGAGGGCAGATACGCAGTATTTT.

The chain joins TRBV18 to TRBJ1-2, with TRBD1 matching 7 bases. This CDR3 is 14 amino acids long. The J segment lost 8 bases and the V segment lost 5 bases, leaving 11 bases of the junction unmatched. The germline CDR1 and CDR2 sequences are KGHSH and LQKENI. CDR3 protein: CASSTSRDSHGYTF. CDR3 nucleotide sequence: TGTGCCAGCTCAACATCCCGGGACAGTCACGGCTACACCTTC. The full variable domain, rest sourced from reference TRBV18 and TRBJ1-2, is NAGVMQNPRHLVRRRGQEARLRCSPMKGHSHVYWYRQLPEEGLKFMVYLQKENIIDESGMPKERFSAEFPKEGPSILRIQQVVRGDSAAYFCASSTSRDSHGYTFGSGTRLTVV.

V gene TRBV30 combines with J gene TRBJ2-7; TRBD2 is a possible D gene (5 bases). This CDR3 has 11 amino acids. V lost 5 bases, J lost 0 bases, and 5 bases lay in between. In germline, CDR1 is GTSNPN, CDR2 SVGIG (reference sequence). DNA for the CDR3: TGTGCCTGGCGGGGCTCCTACGAGCAGTACTTC. Protein sequence: CAWRGSYEQYF. Supplemented by reference TRBV30 and TRBJ2-7, the full variable domain reads SQTIHQWPATLVQPVGSPLSLECTVEGTSNPNLYWYRQAAGRGLQLLFYSVGIGQISSEVPQNLSASRPQDRQFILSSKKLLLSDSGFYLCAWRGSYEQYFGPGTRLTVT.

DNA of the CDR3: TGCGCCAGCAGTGAAAGTTACGCGGGTCAGCCCCAGCATTTT. As protein: CASSESYAGQPQHF. The chain combines TRBV10-2 with TRBJ1-5; D is unclear. The V gene's germline CDR1 is WSHSY and CDR2 SAAADI. V lost 3 bases and J 6 bases, leaving 12 bases between the germline ends. This CDR3 comprises 14 residues.